Listed below are T cell receptor beta chains from one sample, sequenced in a study of blood T cell repertoires in COVID-19. The repertoire was sequenced with immunoSEQ multiplex PCR; TCRdb's copy has only in-frame clones and lacks some. The sample records 150,000 to 200,000 clones, about 91% being singletons. The sequenced material came from peripheral blood. The receptors were sampled from a woman aged 55 to 70 who had recovered from COVID-19. Each CDR3 is given with its conserved first and last residue. A D gene is named only where the DNA matches it firmly. Expanded clones are given a class, and other clones once, few, many or no size at all.

>once|TRBD1|TRBV14|TRBJ2-7
TGTGCCAGCAGCCAAAGGGCAGGGGGCCACAGGCAGTACTTC
CASSQRAGGHRQYF
>.|.|TRBV28|TRBJ2-3
TGTGCCGGACAAGAGGGGGGGGCCCCAGATACGCAGTATTTT
CAGQEGGAPDTQYF
>.|TRBD2|TRBV4-2|TRBJ2-3
TGTGCCAGCAGCCAAATTAGCGGGGGGATAGATACGCAGTATTTT
CASSQISGGIDTQYF
>.|TRBD1|TRBV3-1/TRBV3-2|TRBJ1-1
TGTGCCAGCAGGACAGGGCGGACTGAAGCTTTCTTT
CASRTGRTEAFF
>few|TRBD1|TRBV19|TRBJ1-5
TGTGCCAGTAGTATTCCAGGGGGTAATCAGCCCCAGCATTTT
CASSIPGGNQPQHF
>.|TRBD2|TRBV4-2|TRBJ2-5
TGTGCCAGCAGCCAAGATTACTCAATAGCGGGGGGGCTAGGAGAGACCCAGTACTTC
CASSQDYSIAGGLGETQYF
>.|TRBD2|TRBV7-6|TRBJ2-7
TGTGCCAGCAGCTTAACTAGCGGGGGGGCTACCTCCTACGAGCAGTACTTC
CASSLTSGGATSYEQYF
>.|.|TRBV12-3/TRBV12-4|TRBJ2-3
TGTGCCAGCCGAATGGGCCCAGATACGCAGTATTTT
CASRMGPDTQYF
>.|.|TRBV7-8|TRBJ1-1
TGTGCCAGCAGCTTGATGGGACTAATGGGCACTGAAGCTTTCTTT
CASSLMGLMGTEAFF
>.|TRBD1|TRBV5-1|TRBJ1-2
TGCGCCAGCAGCCATGGGGACAGGGAGTACGGCTACACCTTC
CASSHGDREYGYTF
>.|.|TRBV3-1/TRBV3-2|TRBJ1-6
TGTGCCAGCAGCCCTCGACAGGTTCAGAATAATTCACCCCTCCACTTT
CASSPRQVQNNSPLHF
>.|TRBD1|TRBV9|TRBJ1-2
TGTGCCAGCAGCAGACAGGGGCTTGATGGCTACACCTTC
CASSRQGLDGYTF
>.|TRBD1|TRBV28|TRBJ2-1
TGTGCCAGCAGTTTCCCGATGACAGGGGCAAGCGATGAGCAGTTCTTC
CASSFPMTGASDEQFF
>.|TRBD1|TRBV5-1|TRBJ2-1
TGCGCCAGCAGCTTGGGGACAGGGGGCTTAGGATACAATGAGCAGTTCTTC
CASSLGTGGLGYNEQFF
>.|TRBD1|TRBV5-8|TRBJ2-5
TGTGCCAGCAGCTTCCTTACAGGGGGCACGAAGACCCAGTACTTC
CASSFLTGGTKTQYF
>few|TRBD1|TRBV6-5|TRBJ2-3
TGTGCCAGCAGTTACACCACAGGGGGCACAGATACGCAGTATTTT
CASSYTTGGTDTQYF
>.|TRBD1|TRBV28|TRBJ1-2
TGTGCCAGCACCCAGGGGGTGTCTGGCTACACCTTC
CASTQGVSGYTF
>.|.|TRBV12-3/TRBV12-4|TRBJ1-3
TGTGCCAGCAGCAGGGTCCTCGGGAACACCATATATTTT
CASSRVLGNTIYF
>.|.|TRBV3-1/TRBV3-2|TRBJ2-7
TGTGCCAGCAGCCTCGGACTCTACGAGCAGTACTTC
CASSLGLYEQYF
>.|.|TRBV23-1|TRBJ2-7
TGCGCCAGCAGTTCCCAAAGTCCCGACAGTTTCCAACCCTACGAGCAGTACTTC
CASSSQSPDSFQPYEQYF
>.|TRBD2|TRBV3-1/TRBV3-2|TRBJ2-2
TGTGCCAGCAGCCAAGTTGTGGCTAGCGGGAATACCGGGGAGCTGTTTTTT
CASSQVVASGNTGELFF
>.|TRBD2|TRBV13|TRBJ2-3
TGTGCCAGCAGCTCAGGACTAGCAACAGATACGCAGTATTTT
CASSSGLATDTQYF
>once|.|TRBV5-8|TRBJ1-5
TGTGCCAGCAGCTTGGGAACGGGGAGCAATCAGCCCCAGCATTTT
CASSLGTGSNQPQHF
>.|TRBD1|TRBV4-2|TRBJ2-7
TGTGCCAGCAGCCAAGATCCGACAGGGTCCTACGAGCAGTACTTC
CASSQDPTGSYEQYF
>.|.|TRBV7-9|TRBJ1-1
TGTGCCAGCAGCGAGGGGAGGGACACTGAAGCTTTCTTT
CASSEGRDTEAFF
>.|TRBD1|TRBV19|TRBJ2-5
TGTGCCAGTAGCGCCAACAGGGGCCGAGAGACCCAGTACTTC
CASSANRGRETQYF
>.|TRBD2|TRBV11-2|TRBJ2-5
TGTGCCAGCAGCTTAGTTTCCAGCGGGGCCCAAGAGACCCAGTACTTC
CASSLVSSGAQETQYF
>.|TRBD1|TRBV4-1|TRBJ1-5
TGCGCCAGCAGCCAAGAAGCGAGACAGGGCTTTCAGCCCCAGCATTTT
CASSQEARQGFQPQHF
>.|TRBD1|TRBV5-1|TRBJ1-4
TGCGCCAGCAGCTTATCCACAGGGGGATTGGAAAAACTGTTTTTT
CASSLSTGGLEKLFF
>.|.|TRBV6-5|TRBJ2-7
TGTGCCAGCAAAACAGGAAGTTTGGAGCAGTACTTC
CASKTGSLEQYF
>few|TRBD1|TRBV5-4|TRBJ2-7
TGTGCCAGCAGCTTGGGTGGGACAGGTGGATACGAGCAGTACTTC
CASSLGGTGGYEQYF
>.|TRBD2|TRBV5-1|TRBJ2-3
TGCGCCAGCAAGGCGGGGGGCAACACAGATACGCAGTATTTT
CASKAGGNTDTQYF
>once|.|TRBV6-5|TRBJ1-6
TGTGCCAGCAGTTACTGGACAAATGATTCACCCCTCCACTTT
CASSYWTNDSPLHF
>.|TRBD1|TRBV6-6|TRBJ1-1
TGTGCCAGCAGTCCCCCGGAGACAGGGGTTAGATTCGCTGAAGCTTTCTTT
CASSPPETGVRFAEAFF
>.|TRBD1|TRBV28|TRBJ2-1
TGTGCCAGCAGCACTGGACAGGGAATATTCTACAATGAGCAGTTCTTC
CASSTGQGIFYNEQFF
>.|TRBD1|TRBV7-9|TRBJ1-1
TGTGCCAGCAGGGACAGGGGCGGGGGCACTGAAGCTTTCTTT
CASRDRGGGTEAFF
>.|.|TRBV6-5|TRBJ1-2
TGTGCCAGCAGTTACTCGAAGGGGGAAGGCTATGGCTACACCTTC
CASSYSKGEGYGYTF
>.|.|TRBV2|TRBJ2-3
TGTGCCAGCAGATACGGAGTCAGCACAGATACGCAGTATTTT
CASRYGVSTDTQYF
>.|.|TRBV5-1|TRBJ2-7
TGCGCCAGCAGCAGGGGAACCGAGCAGTACTTC
CASSRGTEQYF
>.|.|TRBV5-8|TRBJ1-5
TGTGCCACCTCGATCAGGCAGAATCAGCCCCAGCATTTT
CATSIRQNQPQHF
>.|.|TRBV14|TRBJ2-3
TGTGCCAACGCTTATGGTGACAGTTTCGATACGCAGTATTTT
CANAYGDSFDTQYF
>.|TRBD1|TRBV29-1|TRBJ2-1
TGCAGCGTTGATGCGAAAGACAGGGGATACTACAATGAGCAGTTCTTC
CSVDAKDRGYYNEQFF
>few|TRBD2|TRBV7-2|TRBJ2-5
TGTGCCAGCAGCCCACAACCTAGCGGGGGTGAGACCCAGTACTTC
CASSPQPSGGETQYF
>.|TRBD1|TRBV6-1|TRBJ2-5
TGTGCCAGCATCGGACAGGGTGGATTCATGGAGACCCAGTACTTC
CASIGQGGFMETQYF
>.|TRBD1|TRBV3-1/TRBV3-2|TRBJ2-1
TGTGCCAGCAGGAGACAGGGGACCCACAATGAGCAGTTCTTC
CASRRQGTHNEQFF
>.|.|TRBV24-1|TRBJ2-2
TGTGCCACCAGTGGGGCAGGATCGAACACCGGGGAGCTGTTTTTT
CATSGAGSNTGELFF
>.|TRBD1|TRBV7-9|TRBJ1-5
TGTGCCAGCAGCCCGGGGACAGCCGAAAATCAGCCCCAGCATTTT
CASSPGTAENQPQHF
>.|.|TRBV6-5|TRBJ2-2
TGTGCCAGCGCGATCGGTGACACCTACACCGGGGAGCTGTTTTTT
CASAIGDTYTGELFF
>.|TRBD2|TRBV3-1/TRBV3-2|TRBJ2-1
TGTGCCAGCAGCCAAGGACTAGCGGGGGCCATTGGAATGCTCTTC
CASSQGLAGAIGMLF